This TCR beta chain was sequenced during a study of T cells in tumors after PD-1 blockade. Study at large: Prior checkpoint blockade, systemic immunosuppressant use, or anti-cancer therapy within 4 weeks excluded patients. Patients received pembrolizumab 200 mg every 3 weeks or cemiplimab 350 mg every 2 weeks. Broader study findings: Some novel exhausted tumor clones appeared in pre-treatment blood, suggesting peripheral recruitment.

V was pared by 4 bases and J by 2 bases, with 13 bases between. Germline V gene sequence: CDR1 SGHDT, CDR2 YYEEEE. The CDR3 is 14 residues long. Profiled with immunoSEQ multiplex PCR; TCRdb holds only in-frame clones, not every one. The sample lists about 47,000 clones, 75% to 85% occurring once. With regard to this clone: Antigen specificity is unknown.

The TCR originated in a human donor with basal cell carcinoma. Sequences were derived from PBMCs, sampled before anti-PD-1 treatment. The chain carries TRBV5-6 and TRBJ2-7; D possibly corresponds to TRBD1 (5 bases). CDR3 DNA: TGTGCCAGCAGCCCCCCGAGACAGCCCTACGAGCAGTACTTC. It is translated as CASSPPRQPYEQYF.